The clone carrying this T cell receptor beta chain appeared a few times. The length of the CDR3 is 12 residues. CDR1 MDHEN and CDR2 SYDVKM come from the germline V gene. The V end lost 5 bases, the J end lost 5 bases, and 7 bases lay between the germline ends. These data come from a study of shared T cell receptors in the human thymus. This table comes from immunoSEQ multiplex PCR, and its TCRdb copy is limited to in-frame clones, with some not included. The sample shows some 640,000 clones, 70% to 90% of them seen only once. Separately, the same data were catalogued under a study of human thymus T cells. According to that study: Corrective cardiac surgery supplied the resected thymus tissue. Unrelated individuals had highly overlapping thymic repertoires, as reported in related research.

The sample taken for sequencing was thymocytes. The receptor was isolated from a boy under two years old with a congenital heart defect. V is TRBV28 and J is TRBJ1-5; D remains ambiguous. In DNA, the CDR3 is TGTGCCAGCAGTGAGTTCCATCAGCCCCAGCATTTT. Its protein product is CASSEFHQPQHF.